What follows are 9 T cell receptor beta chains derived from one specimen sequenced in a study of T cell repertoires in chronic hepatitis B. Profiling relied on immunoSEQ multiplex PCR, and the TCRdb table lists in-frame clones only, not all of them. The sample table includes 69 clones. Input material: HBV polymerase (pol387) epitope-specific CD8+ T cells from PBMCs. The receptor source for this set is a human donor with chronic hepatitis B virus infection.

The chain joins TRBV7-9 to TRBJ2-3; a weak D match, TRBD1 (6 bases). CDR3 length: 14 residues. Trimming took off 7 bases at V and 5 bases at J, with 16 bases between the two ends. Per germline, CDR1 SEHNR and CDR2 FQNEAQ (reference sequence). CDR3 in amino acids: CASTPGQHRDTQYF. CDR3 nucleotide sequence: TGTGCCAGCACCCCCGGACAGCATAGAGATACGCAGTATTTT.

Turning to this clone: The sample holds other DNA sequences that translate to the same CDR3. The chain has TRBV7-9 and TRBJ2-7; possibly TRBD2 for D (6 bases). Germline CDR1 reads SEHNR; CDR2 reads FQNEAQ (reference sequence). The length of the CDR3 is 13 residues. Trimming took 5 bases from V and 3 from J, leaving 11 bases between them. The CDR3 coding sequence is TGTGCCAGCAGCCCCGGGACTCGCTACGAGCAGTACTTC. This gives the protein CASSPGTRYEQYF.

The genes are TRBV6-5 and TRBJ1-2; possibly TRBD1 for D (5 bases). Trimming took 2 bases from V and 4 from J, leaving 11 bases between them. Looked up from germline, CDR1 is MNHEY and CDR2 is SVGAGI. The CDR3 has 14 residues. Written as DNA, the CDR3 is TGTGCCAGCAGTTACCTCCTCGGGGGCTATGGCTACACCTTC. Encoded protein: CASSYLLGGYGYTF.

CDR3 protein: CASSLVGIQETQYF. The CDR3 DNA reads TGCGCCAGCAGCTTGGTTGGGATCCAAGAGACCCAGTACTTC. The V gene is TRBV5-1, the J gene TRBJ2-5, with D unresolved. CDR1 SGHRS and CDR2 YFSETQ come from the germline V gene. V was pared by 0 bases and J by 1 base, with 7 bases between. There are 14 residues in the CDR3.

In its sample, this clone was seen once. The chain employs TRBV13 and TRBJ2-1; D gene ambiguous. Trimming took off 5 bases at V and 4 bases at J, with 33 bases between the two ends. The CDR3 has 21 amino acids. Per the germline V gene, CDR1 is PRHDT and CDR2 is FYEKMQ (reference sequence). CDR3 protein: CASSPLHDSQVSSIPYNEQFF. The CDR3 DNA follows: TGTGCCAGCAGCCCACTACACGATTCCCAAGTCTCCTCGATTCCTTACAATGAGCAGTTCTTC. Based on the CDR3 plus reference TRBV13 and TRBJ2-1, the full variable domain is AAGVIQSPRHLIKEKRETATLKCYPIPRHDTVYWYQQGPGQDPQFLISFYEKMQSDKGSIPDRFSAQQFSDYHSELNMSSLELGDSALYFCASSPLHDSQVSSIPYNEQFFGPGTRLTVL.

This clone is hyperexpanded in the sample. V and J are TRBV6-6 and TRBJ1-2, with D tentatively TRBD1 (5 bases). Per the germline V gene, CDR1 is MNHNY and CDR2 is SVGAGI (reference sequence). V lost 2 bases and J lost 4, with 11 bases in between. The CDR3 totals 14 residues. The CDR3 reads CASSYLLGGYGYTF. In nucleotides, the CDR3 is TGTGCCAGCAGTTACCTCCTCGGGGGCTATGGCTACACCTTC.

The V and J genes are TRBV12-5 and TRBJ2-1; TRBD1 aligns across 9 bases. There are 21 residues in the CDR3. J lost 0 bases, V lost 0 bases, and 15 bases had no gene match. Germline V gene sequence: CDR1 LGHNT, CDR2 FRNRAP. As DNA, the CDR3 is TGTGCTAGTGGTTTGGTCGGAAACCGGGACAGGGAGAGGAGCTCCTACAATGAGCAGTTCTTC. This gives the protein CASGLVGNRDRERSSYNEQFF.

The CDR3 coding sequence is TGCGCCAGCAGCCAAGTTCTAGACAGGTCGGGGAACATTCAGTACTTC. As protein: CASSQVLDRSGNIQYF. The V gene is TRBV4-3, the J gene TRBJ2-4; D perhaps matches TRBD1 (6 bases). CDR1 LGHNA and CDR2 YSLEER come from the germline V gene. CDR3 length: 16 amino acids. The V gene lost 1 base and the J gene lost 7 bases, with 17 bases spanning the gap.

The chain couples TRBV28 to TRBJ2-7; the match to TRBD2 covers 13 bases. The ends lost 6 bases at V and 7 bases at J; junction bases unmatched: 6. This CDR3 contains 14 residues. CDR1 and CDR2 (germline): MDHEN, SYDVKM. The CDR3 DNA sequence: TGTGCCAGCAGGGGGACTAGCGGGACGGGTGAGCAGTACTTC. The encoded protein is CASRGTSGTGEQYF.